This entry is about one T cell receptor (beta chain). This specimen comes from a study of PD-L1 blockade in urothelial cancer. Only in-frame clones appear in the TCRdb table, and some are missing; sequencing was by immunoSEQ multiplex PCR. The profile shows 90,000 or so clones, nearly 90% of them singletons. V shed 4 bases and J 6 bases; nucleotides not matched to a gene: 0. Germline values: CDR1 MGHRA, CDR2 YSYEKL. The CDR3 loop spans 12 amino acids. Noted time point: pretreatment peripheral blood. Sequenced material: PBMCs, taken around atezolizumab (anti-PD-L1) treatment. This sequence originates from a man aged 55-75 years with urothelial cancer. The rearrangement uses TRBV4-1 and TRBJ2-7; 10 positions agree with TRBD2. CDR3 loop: CASSLAGGEQYF. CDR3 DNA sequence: TGCGCCAGCAGCCTAGCGGGAGGCGAGCAGTACTTC.